Given below is one TCR beta chain in context. Its cognate antigen has yet to be identified. Base qualities are not at hand, and no much larger clone is one base apart. This sample is part of a study of regulatory T cells in long-lasting Graves disease (dated by TCRdb to the early 2020s). Context from the whole study: Patients with newly diagnosed Graves' disease had been on antithyroid drugs for under 3 months. Persistent Graves' disease patients were compared with newly diagnosed Graves' disease patients by peripheral blood TCR sequencing and RNA sequencing. The study was conducted in China and was registered as a clinical trial. A total of around 35 samples were covered by TCR sequencing, comprising roughly 13 persistent and around 20 newly diagnosed Graves' disease patients.

General study outcomes and caveats: The study examined only peripheral blood because the primary lesion, thyroid tissue, could not be accessed. The authors noted that the small sample size was a limitation that may lower accuracy. Sequencing and analysis were limited to the TCR beta chain. Lower TCR Shannon entropy and fewer highly expanded clones were observed in persistent Graves' disease patients than in newly diagnosed patients, which suggested clonal expansion. Patients with persistent disease shared more public clonotypes (around 2,700) than newly diagnosed patients did (966).

The sample's time point label, decoded: newly diagnosed GD, antithyroid drugs for less than 3 months. For both TCR sequencing and RNA sequencing, RNA was extracted from PBMCs using TRIzol. Graves' disease was diagnosed according to American Thyroid Association guidelines. The patients came from an endocrinology department in Xi'an, China. From each patient, about 8.9 milliliters of peripheral blood was collected into an EDTA anticoagulant tube. Ficoll Paque Plus density gradient separation was used to isolate PBMCs, and no additional T cell sorting was done. An Agilent 2100 Bioanalyzer and agarose gel were used to assess RNA quality, and a NanoDrop 2000 was used to measure RNA concentration. Receptors were amplified or captured by multiplex PCR. The sequencing machine was an Illumina HiSeq 4000. TCR beta libraries were built with iRepertoire HTBI primers and Arm-PCR amplification of CDR3 regions. PCR products were gel purified before sequencing. In the paper's pipeline: Gene usage analysis of CDR3 amino acid clonotypes relied on the 62 TRBV and about 15 TRBJ segments identified across samples. Filtered high-quality paired reads were merged into contigs using COPE and FqMerger. BLAST was used to align contigs to the IMGT TRBV, TRBD and TRBJ reference genes, and CDR3 was defined following IMGT. Highly expanded clones were defined as clonotypes with a frequency above 0.1%. Shannon entropy served as the measure of repertoire diversity, while the Gini coefficient captured V-J evenness. Clonotypes shared by more than one individual were considered public. Clones were called with MiXCR by TCRdb after fastp trimmed the public reads at Q25, and only in-frame beta chains were retained. Every CDR3 protein is listed once, alongside the most common genes and DNA of its rows. TCRdb, not the original authors, processed these V and J calls. For this sample the table gives 500,000 or so distinct CDR3 sequences, of which around 15% were detected only once. 10% to 15% of the sample is held by the ten biggest clonotypes.

This same sample was also part of a study on T cells in Graves' hyperthyroidism and ophthalmopathy. The second study also describes: Stable Graves' hyperthyroidism was defined as the absence of progression to ophthalmopathy over 18 months of follow-up. Hyperthyroidism patients were newly diagnosed, with disease duration under 2 months, and aged 18 to 65 years. Any patient with an uncontrolled infection, another autoimmune disease, pregnancy or lactation was excluded. Diagnoses relied on clinical symptoms, serum thyroxine and TRAb, thyroid ultrasound and orbital computed tomography. For the first round of RT-PCR on the TCR CDR3, the HTBI primer set was used together with the Qiagen OneStep RT-PCR kit. Most expanded thyroid clonotypes (frequency above 0.001) were also detected in blood, a finding suggesting that blood repertoires may reflect thyroid immune responses. Ophthalmopathy was separated from stable hyperthyroidism by a 13 V-J signature model, with about 88% sensitivity and about 81% specificity obtained in cross-validation and 80%/75% obtained in testing. In validation, the model predicted progression to ophthalmopathy with 55% to 71% sensitivity and 72.22% specificity, a median of 6.5 months before onset. To identify TCR V-J signatures that set the groups apart, the researchers used a discovery cohort of 95 to 100 patients, made up of under 50 with Graves' ophthalmopathy and 55 to 65 with stable Graves' hyperthyroidism. Whether ophthalmopathy could be predicted prospectively was tested in an independent validation cohort made up of under 20 hyperthyroidism patients plus 17 patients who later progressed to ophthalmopathy. The 100 or so discovery patients were divided at random into training and test sets in a 7:3 ratio. In several Graves' hyperthyroidism patients, the study also compared T-cell repertoires from thyroid tissue with T-cell repertoires from blood. Once sampling was done, hyperthyroidism patients were given methimazole at a starting dose of 30 mg daily, whereas ophthalmopathy patients were given high-dose intravenous methylprednisolone. Libraries were constructed in a second round of multiplex PCR, after which size selection and purification were performed. Paired-end sequencing of the libraries was performed with 100 bp reads on an Illumina HiSeq2000. SOAPnuke was used to process the raw data, throwing out any read that contained adapters or uncalled bases, had a mean Phred below 15, or lacked an exact constant-primer or identifier match. High-quality paired reads were merged using COPE v1.2.5, and each unique nucleotide sequence was defined as a clonotype. MiTCR v1.1 was used to align the clonotypes against IMGT TRBV, TRBD and TRBJ reference segments. Only V-J combinations with frequency above 0.0001, covering roughly 99% of repertoires, were analysed. A TCS score was defined as the ratio between F50 (clonal expansion) and ExV (chaos), using BLOSUM62-based TCRdist between CDR3 peptides within each V-J. Welch's t-statistics and random forest reduced roughly 500 V-J features to roughly 13, which were used in a naive Bayes classifier (R e1071). Sample size was not statistically predetermined, and investigators were not blinded to group allocation. According to the paper, TCR Vbeta CDR3 sequencing was carried out on 135 peripheral blood samples, which came from under 50 ophthalmopathy, some 73 hyperthyroidism and about 17 progressor patients.

The material sequenced was peripheral blood mononuclear cells (PBMCs), taken at new diagnosis, from a patient treated with antithyroid drugs. This clonotype originated in a middle-aged man with Graves disease. Donor details come from another sample of the same person, matched by shared clones.

The nucleotide sequence reads as follows: TGCGCCAGCAGCTTACCCTTGGGGACTAGCGGGAAGGGGTCCTACAATGAGCAGTTCTTC. Protein translation: CASSLPLGTSGKGSYNEQFF. The chain is encoded by TRBV5-1 joined to TRBJ2-1, and TRBD2 matches 13 of the central bases. The CDR3 runs 20 amino acids, cysteine and phenylalanine included. The DNA shown is the 60-base CDR3, in frame from base 1. Ends trimmed: V by 2 bases, J by 1 base; bases unmatched to a gene: 12. In the germline V gene, CDR1 corresponds to SGHRS and CDR2 to YFSETQ. The variable domain in full, with residues beyond the CDR3 obtained from the reference TRBV5-1 and TRBJ2-1 genes, is KAGVTQTPRYLIKTRGQQVTLSCSPISGHRSVSWYQQTPGQGLQFLFEYFSETQRNKGNFPGRFSGRQFSNSRSEMNVSTLELGDSALYLCASSLPLGTSGKGSYNEQFFGPGTRLTVL.